This T cell receptor (beta chain) was documented in a study of blood T cells in healthy people across ages. A sample-barcoded 5' primer and a J-beta primer mix were used in a second PCR of roughly 7 to 11 cycles. A single record per CDR3 protein comes from TCRdb applying MiXCR to the 5' RACE reads. The sample consists of some 1 million distinct CDR3 sequences, over 35% of them appearing once. In the case of this clonotype: Its antigen is still unknown.

The CDR3 loop spans 15 amino acids. V trimming: 3 bases; J trimming: 8 bases; junction bases outside the gene matches: 4. The germline CDR1 and CDR2 sequences are WNHNN and SYGVQD (reference sequence). Notes on the study in general: Changes seen in expanded clonotypes were possibly confounded by donor CMV status left unknown. Whereas aged donors had fewer naive CD4+ cells, long-lived donors had more of them and higher diversity. A roughly linear fall in TCR beta diversity per million T cells was seen with increasing age. Estimated diversity that came from one million T cells was considered an underestimate.

This TCR derives from a woman aged 55-70 years in good health. The chain links TRBV10-1 to TRBJ2-1; 13 nucleotides match TRBD2. The sample consisted of blood. CDR3: CASSELAGGFDEQFF. For the CDR3, the DNA is TGCGCCAGCAGTGAACTAGCGGGAGGGTTCGATGAGCAGTTCTTC.